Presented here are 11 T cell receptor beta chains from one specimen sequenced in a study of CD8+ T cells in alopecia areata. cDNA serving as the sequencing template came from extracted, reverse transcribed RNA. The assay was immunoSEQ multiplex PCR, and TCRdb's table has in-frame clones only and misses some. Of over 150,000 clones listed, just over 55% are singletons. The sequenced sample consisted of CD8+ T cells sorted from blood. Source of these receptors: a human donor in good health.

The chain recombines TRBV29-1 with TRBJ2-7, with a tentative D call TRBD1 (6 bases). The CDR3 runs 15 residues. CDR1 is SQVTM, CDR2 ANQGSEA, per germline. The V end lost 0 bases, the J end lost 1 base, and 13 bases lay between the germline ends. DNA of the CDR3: TGCAGCGTTGAAGATCGACGGACAGATTCCTACGAGCAGTACTTC. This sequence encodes CSVEDRRTDSYEQYF.

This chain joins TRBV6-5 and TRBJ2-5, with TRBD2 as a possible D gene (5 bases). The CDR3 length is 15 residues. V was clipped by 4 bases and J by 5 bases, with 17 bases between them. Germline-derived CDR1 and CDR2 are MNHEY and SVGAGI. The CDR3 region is CASSLVGPTGETQYF. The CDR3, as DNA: TGTGCCAGCAGTTTAGTTGGACCAACGGGGGAGACCCAGTACTTC.

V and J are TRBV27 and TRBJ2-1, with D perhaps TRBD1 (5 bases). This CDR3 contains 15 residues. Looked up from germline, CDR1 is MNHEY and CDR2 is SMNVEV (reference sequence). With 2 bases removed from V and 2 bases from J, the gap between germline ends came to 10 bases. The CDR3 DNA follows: TGTGCCAGCAGTTTAGGGGCAGGAACCTACAATGAGCAGTTCTTC. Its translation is CASSLGAGTYNEQFF.

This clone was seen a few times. The CDR3 region has the DNA TGTGCCAGCAGCCGGCGGGGTTTTCGGTCACCCCTCCACTTT. Protein: CASSRRGFRSPLHF. The chain links TRBV7-9 to TRBJ1-6; no clear D gene. The V gene lost 5 bases and the J gene lost 10 bases, with 15 bases spanning the gap. This CDR3 spans 14 amino acids. Germline V gene sequence: CDR1 SEHNR, CDR2 FQNEAQ (reference sequence).

The CDR3 region has the DNA TGCGCCAGCAGCCTCTCCCCGGGCGGGGGTGGGGCCAACGTCCTGACTTTC. Residues: CASSLSPGGGGANVLTF. The chain carries TRBV4-1 and TRBJ2-6, with 7 positions matching TRBD2. Per germline, CDR1 MGHRA and CDR2 YSYEKL. This CDR3 comprises 17 residues. J was trimmed by 3 bases and V by 4 bases; bases with no gene match: 9.

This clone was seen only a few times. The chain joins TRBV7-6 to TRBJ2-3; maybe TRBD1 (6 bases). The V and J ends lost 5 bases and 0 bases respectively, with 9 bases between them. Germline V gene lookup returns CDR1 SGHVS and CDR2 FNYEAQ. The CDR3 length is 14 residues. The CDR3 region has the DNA TGTGCCAGCAGCCCCGGACAGAGCACAGATACGCAGTATTTT. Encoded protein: CASSPGQSTDTQYF.

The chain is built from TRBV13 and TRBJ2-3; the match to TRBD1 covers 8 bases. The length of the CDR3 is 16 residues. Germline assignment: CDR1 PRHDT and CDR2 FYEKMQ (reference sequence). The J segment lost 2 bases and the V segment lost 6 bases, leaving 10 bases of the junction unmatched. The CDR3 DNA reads TGTGCCAGCAGTCGTAGCCAGGGGGCGTCCACAGATACGCAGTATTTT. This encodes CASSRSQGASTDTQYF.

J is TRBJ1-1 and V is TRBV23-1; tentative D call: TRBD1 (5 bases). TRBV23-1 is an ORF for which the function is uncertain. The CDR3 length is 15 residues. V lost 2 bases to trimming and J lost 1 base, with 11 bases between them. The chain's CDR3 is CASSQTGPRNTEAFF. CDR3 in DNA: TGCGCCAGCAGTCAAACGGGACCGCGGAACACTGAAGCTTTCTTT.

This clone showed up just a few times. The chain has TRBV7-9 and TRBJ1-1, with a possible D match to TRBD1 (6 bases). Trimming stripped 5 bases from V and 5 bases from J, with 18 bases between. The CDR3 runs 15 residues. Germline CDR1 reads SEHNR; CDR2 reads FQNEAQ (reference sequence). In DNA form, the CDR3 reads TGTGCCAGCAGCCAGGGGCTACCTGGAGGTACTGAAGCTTTCTTT. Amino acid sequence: CASSQGLPGGTEAFF.

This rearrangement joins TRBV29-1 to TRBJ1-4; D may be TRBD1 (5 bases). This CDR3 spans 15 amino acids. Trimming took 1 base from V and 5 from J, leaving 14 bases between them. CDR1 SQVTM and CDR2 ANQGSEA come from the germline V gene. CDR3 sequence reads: CSVEVGRGLNEKLFF. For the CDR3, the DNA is TGCAGCGTTGAAGTCGGCCGGGGCTTGAATGAAAAACTGTTTTTT.

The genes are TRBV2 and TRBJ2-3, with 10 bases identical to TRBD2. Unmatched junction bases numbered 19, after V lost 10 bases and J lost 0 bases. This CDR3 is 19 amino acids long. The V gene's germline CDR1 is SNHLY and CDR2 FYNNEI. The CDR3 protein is CANPYPGLAGARSTDTQYF. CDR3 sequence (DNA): TGTGCCAACCCGTACCCCGGGCTAGCGGGGGCTCGTAGCACAGATACGCAGTATTTT.